Each of the 21 T cell receptor beta chains below was sequenced from the same sample in a study of blood T cell repertoires in COVID-19. TCRdb keeps only in-frame clones here, not all; method: immunoSEQ multiplex PCR. Among a few hundred thousand clones listed, around 87% were seen once. Sequenced material: PBMCs or T cells enriched from blood (not recorded which). Every receptor here comes from a man in his late teens or twenties who had recovered from COVID-19.

This clone was counted a few times. This chain links TRBV7-3 with TRBJ2-6, with a tentative D call TRBD2 (5 bases). Germline CDR1 SGHTA, CDR2 FQGTGA. Trimming left V 4 bases short and J 4 bases short, with 8 bases between. This CDR3 comprises 14 residues. The CDR3, as DNA: TGTGCCAGCAGCTCCCCGGGGGGGGCCAACGTCCTGACTTTC. Amino acids: CASSSPGGANVLTF. The whole variable domain, remainder taken from reference TRBV7-3 and TRBJ2-6, is GAGVSQTPSNKVTEKGKYVELRCDPISGHTALYWYRQSLGQGPEFLIYFQGTGAADDSGLPNDRFFAVRPEGSVSTLKIQRTERGDSAVYLCASSSPGGANVLTFGAGSRLTVL.

The CDR3 DNA reads as TGTGCCAGCAGCCCGAGGGACATCCTTTCCTACGAGCAGTACTTC. The encoded protein is CASSPRDILSYEQYF. V is TRBV7-8 and J is TRBJ2-7; a weak D match, TRBD1 (6 bases). The CDR3 runs 15 residues. The V end lost 5 bases, the J end lost 1 base, and 15 bases lay between the germline ends. Germline lookup yields CDR1 SGHVS and CDR2 FQNEAQ. Complete variable domain (other parts from reference TRBV7-8 and TRBJ2-7): GAGVSQSPRYKVAKRGQDVALRCDPISGHVSLFWYQQALGQGPEFLTYFQNEAQLDKSGLPSDRFFAERPEGSVSTLKIQRTQQEDSAVYLCASSPRDILSYEQYFGPGTRLTVT.

This chain links TRBV18 with TRBJ2-3; the D is unclear. The V gene lost 6 bases and the J gene lost 2 bases, with 12 bases spanning the gap. The CDR3 length is 14 residues. CDR1 is KGHSH and CDR2 is LQKENI in the germline V gene. CDR3 in DNA: TGTGCCAGCTCTAGCCTCTCCGACACAGATACGCAGTATTTT. It specifies CASSSLSDTDTQYF.

The chain combines TRBV11-2 with TRBJ2-5; TRBD1 aligns across 11 bases. From germline, CDR1 is SGHAT and CDR2 FQNNGV. Unmatched junction bases numbered 7, after V lost 5 bases and J lost 5 bases. This CDR3 is 15 amino acids long. CDR3 sequence: CASSTGTGGLETQYF. CDR3 coding DNA: TGTGCCAGCAGCACGGGGACAGGGGGGTTGGAGACCCAGTACTTC. The full variable domain, completed using reference TRBV11-2 and TRBJ2-5, is EAGVAQSPRYKIIEKRQSVAFWCNPISGHATLYWYQQILGQGPKLLIQFQNNGVVDDSQLPKDRFSAERLKGVDSTLKIQPAKLEDSAVYLCASSTGTGGLETQYFGPGTRLLVL.

V gene TRBV6-5 combines with J gene TRBJ1-3; D is uncertain. The CDR3 is made up of 13 amino acids. CDR1 and CDR2 (germline): MNHEY, SVGAGI. V lost 8 bases and J lost 4, with 12 bases in between. The CDR3 loop reads CASATSVGNTIYF. The CDR3 bases are TGTGCCAGCGCCACCTCGGTCGGAAACACCATATATTTT.

The chain links TRBV3-1 (or the pseudogene TRBV3-2) to TRBJ1-3, with D possibly being TRBD1 (5 bases). The CDR3 runs to 18 residues. Germline CDR1 LGHDT, CDR2 YNNKEL (reference sequence). Trimming took off 3 bases at V and 0 bases at J, with 18 bases between the two ends. CDR3 nucleotide sequence: TGTGCCAGCAGCCAGACCTTAGGGAGGAGGGGCTCTGGAAACACCATATATTTT. Amino acid sequence: CASSQTLGRRGSGNTIYF.

Details on this clone: The same CDR3 is also encoded by other DNA sequences in this sample. This chain links TRBV5-1 with TRBJ2-7, with 7 bases fitting TRBD1. Trimming cost V 3 bases and J 2 bases; bases outside gene matches: 2. Per the germline V gene, CDR1 is SGHRS and CDR2 is YFSETQ. The CDR3 totals 13 residues. The CDR3 DNA reads as TGCGCCAGCAGCTGGGACAGTACCTACGAGCAGTACTTC. Its translation: CASSWDSTYEQYF.

This clone was recorded once. The chain has TRBV3-1 (or the pseudogene TRBV3-2) and TRBJ1-1; no firm D call. The CDR3 loop spans 14 amino acids. The germline CDR1 and CDR2 sequences are LGHDT and YNNKEL (reference sequence). The ends were cut back, 0 bases at V and 0 bases at J, with 5 bases in the middle. The CDR3 here is CASSQDHVNTEAFF. The DNA for the CDR3 is TGTGCCAGCAGCCAAGATCATGTGAACACTGAAGCTTTCTTT.

Of note for this clone: The sample has other DNA sequences that encode this CDR3 too. The CDR3 region is CASSLGSGAYEQYF. CDR3 DNA sequence: TGTGCCAGCAGCTTAGGGAGCGGGGCCTACGAGCAGTACTTC. The chain joins TRBV7-9 to TRBJ2-7; the match to TRBD2 covers 7 bases. This CDR3 region has 14 residues. Looked up from germline, CDR1 is SEHNR and CDR2 is FQNEAQ (reference sequence). V was clipped by 1 base and J by 2 bases; unmatched bases: 2.

The V call is TRBV30, the J call TRBJ2-5, with a tentative D call TRBD1 (6 bases). CDR1 and CDR2 from the germline V gene are GTSNPN and SVGIG (reference sequence). The CDR3 extends over 17 amino acids. The V end was cut by 7 bases, the J end by 2 bases, with 26 bases between. The DNA for the CDR3 is TGTGCCTCCATGGGGGCAACTCAGAAATACGAACAAGAGACCCAGTACTTC. It yields the protein CASMGATQKYEQETQYF.

The gene calls are TRBV5-1 and TRBJ2-3, with TRBD2 matching over 8 bases. This CDR3 spans 15 amino acids. J gave up 2 bases and V 2 bases, and 4 bases lay outside the gene matches. Germline loops: CDR1 SGHRS, CDR2 YFSETQ. CDR3 protein: CASSFLAGLTDTQYF. Written as DNA, the CDR3 is TGCGCCAGCAGCTTTTTAGCGGGGCTCACAGATACGCAGTATTTT.

V is TRBV6-1 and J is TRBJ1-5; D remains unclear. The germline CDR1 and CDR2 sequences are MNHNS and SASEGT. The V and J ends lost 2 bases and 2 bases respectively, with 16 bases between them. The CDR3 has 17 amino acids. CDR3 nucleotide sequence: TGTGCCAGCAGTGAACAGTTGGTATTAAGTCGCAATCAGCCCCAGCATTTT. Protein sequence: CASSEQLVLSRNQPQHF.

V usage is TRBV9 and J usage is TRBJ2-2; D uncertain. Per germline, CDR1 SGDLS and CDR2 YYNGEE. Trimming pared 0 bases from V and 3 bases from J, leaving 6 bases between. CDR3 size: 14 residues. The CDR3 reads CASSVVADTGELFF. The CDR3 region has the DNA TGTGCCAGCAGCGTAGTGGCGGACACCGGGGAGCTGTTTTTT.

The chain is built from TRBV9 and TRBJ1-1, with 7 bases identical to TRBD1. This CDR3 is built from 14 residues. With 0 bases clipped from V and 5 bases from J, the junction kept 4 bases outside the gene matches. The germline V gene has CDR1 SGDLS and CDR2 YYNGEE. CDR3 residues: CASSVEAGGTEAFF. The CDR3 region has the DNA TGTGCCAGCAGCGTAGAAGCAGGGGGAACTGAAGCTTTCTTT.

The rearrangement uses TRBV19 and TRBJ1-5; TRBD1 might be the D (6 bases). This CDR3 has 16 amino acids. The germline V gene encodes CDR1 LNHDA and CDR2 SQIVND (reference sequence). The ends were cut back, 2 bases at V and 5 bases at J, with 16 bases in the middle. The CDR3 is CASSIIGTQNHQPQHF. In DNA form, the CDR3 reads TGTGCCAGTAGTATAATCGGGACACAAAACCATCAGCCCCAGCATTTT.

J is TRBJ2-7 and V is TRBV28; D remains unclear. Germline V gene lookup returns CDR1 MDHEN and CDR2 SYDVKM. CDR3 length: 12 residues. V was shortened by 5 bases and J by 0 bases, with 5 bases between the two germline ends. The CDR3 DNA is TGTGCCAGCAGTCCTCCCTCCTACGAGCAGTACTTC. It codes for CASSPPSYEQYF.

This chain connects TRBV27 to TRBJ2-7, with TRBD2 matching 7 bases. CDR1 and CDR2 (germline): MNHEY, SMNVEV (reference sequence). J lost 6 bases, V lost 2 bases, and 1 base had no gene match. The CDR3 sequence is 12 residues long. The CDR3 DNA is TGTGCCAGCAGTTTAGGGGAGGGCGAGCAGTACTTC. Its protein is CASSLGEGEQYF.

The J gene is TRBJ2-7, the V gene TRBV4-3, with D tentatively TRBD1 (6 bases). The CDR3 runs to 14 residues. Trimming shortened V by 0 bases and J by 6 bases, and 12 bases separated the two germline ends. The V gene's germline CDR1 is LGHNA and CDR2 YSLEER. This CDR3 is CASSQDHAGAEQYF. DNA of the CDR3: TGCGCCAGCAGCCAAGATCATGCAGGGGCCGAGCAGTACTTC.

This clone was recorded once. The chain has TRBV7-2 and TRBJ2-1; D is possibly TRBD2 (7 bases). Trimming left V 8 bases short and J 7 bases short, with 15 bases between. CDR1 and CDR2 from the germline V gene are SGHTA and FQGNSA. The CDR3 is made up of 13 amino acids. In nucleotides, the CDR3 is TGTGCCAGCGGGGGAAGCGGGACAAATGAGCAGTTCTTC. Residues: CASGGSGTNEQFF.

Note on this clone: The sample carries other DNA sequences with the same CDR3. The chain uses TRBV19 and TRBJ2-6; no definite D call. V was trimmed by 5 bases and J by 1 base, leaving 3 bases between them. The CDR3 runs 13 residues. Germline V gives CDR1 LNHDA, CDR2 SQIVND (reference sequence). CDR3 region: CASSSSGANVLTF. Written as DNA, the CDR3 is TGTGCCAGTAGTTCTTCTGGGGCCAACGTCCTGACTTTC.

The J gene is TRBJ1-1, the V gene TRBV27; D may be TRBD1 (5 bases). Trimming pared 4 bases from V and 5 bases from J, leaving 17 bases between. CDR1 MNHEY and CDR2 SMNVEV come from the germline V gene (reference sequence). The CDR3 is made up of 15 amino acids. CDR3 in DNA: TGTGCCAGCAGTTCGCCCCCAGGTAAGGGGACTGAAGCTTTCTTT. Its translation is CASSSPPGKGTEAFF.